This TCR beta chain was identified in a study of blood T cells in healthy people across ages (dated by TCRdb to between 2014 and 2016). Regarding the research as a whole: In model experiments, template switching captured about one uniquely barcoded TCR beta cDNA molecule for every two T cells. Age-related changes in TCR beta repertoire diversity were measured in the study by deep sequencing normalized with unique cDNA molecular identifiers. The donors were split into four age groups: young (average about 15 years), middle-aged (more than 35), aged (approximately 59) and long-lived (over 75). Donors of different ages were randomly distributed across sequencing lanes to avoid experimental bias. The study analyzed two additional independent replicas of 1 million unique cDNA reads from the same blood draw for two donors, one aged 18 to 30 and one aged 80 or older.

This clonotype was seen more than once but under ten times. This clone's antigen is unknown. Per-base quality was not reported, and no clone a single base away is much larger than it. Cut back by 7 bases and 6 bases, the V and J ends lie 4 bases apart. The germline V gene encodes CDR1 SGHRS and CDR2 YFSETQ. From the cysteine up to the phenylalanine, the CDR3 has a length of 10 residues. This entry keeps only the CDR3 DNA: 30 bases, framed from base 1. The library relied on 5' RACE. Reads for this sample came from an Illumina HiSeq 2500. A second roughly 7 to 11 cycle PCR used a sample-barcoded 5' primer and a J-beta primer mix. Each TCR beta cDNA molecule received a unique molecular identifier from a template-switch 5' adaptor carrying 12 random nucleotides. At least 2.5 million CDR3-containing paired-end reads were obtained from each sample. First-strand cDNA synthesis was performed from all RNA using the Mint cDNA synthesis kit, with priming by a TRBC-specific oligonucleotide. Following uracil-DNA glycosylase treatment, all cDNA underwent a first 18-cycle PCR with the universal primers M1SS and BC2_uni_R. The authors' pipeline ran thus. Each sample was normalized by randomly selecting 1 million high-quality reads, each carrying a distinct molecular identifier. Reads sharing molecular identifiers were discarded rather than binned into consensus sequences. MiTCR, run with a Q25 quality threshold and the strictest error-elimination algorithm, handled CDR3 identification, clonotype clustering and error correction. A nonparametric unseen species model with Euler transformation was used to estimate lower-bound total TCR beta diversity. TCRdb reworked the public reads: Q25 trimming with fastp, MiXCR clone assembly, productive beta chains retained. One record per CDR3 amino acid sequence lists the most common genes and DNA. The authors' filters were not applied to this entry. This sample is represented by 1.5 million to 2 million distinct CDR3 sequences; under 30% of them were singletons. Of the sample, less than 9.5% is held by the ten largest clones.

Results and caveats for the whole study, not just this receptor: Estimates of total diversity based on one million sequenced T cells were regarded as lower bounds and as underestimates. The percentage of naive T cells measured by flow cytometry correlated strongly with observed TCR beta diversity. Observed TCR beta diversity per million T cells fell roughly linearly with age, and a significant reduction was already apparent by age about 36. Compared with the aged group, more naive CD4+ T cells, fewer expanded clones and increased TCR diversity were shown by the long-lived group, suggesting age selection. Bulk unsorted PBMC profiling prevented conclusive comparison of naive and antigen-experienced compartments. The CMV infection status of donors was not known, potentially confounding age-related changes in expanded clonotypes.

Donors were about 36 systemically healthy Caucasian individuals from Russia aged roughly 6 to 90 years. Each donor gave roughly 9 milliliters of peripheral blood, drawn into EDTA-treated Vacutainer tubes. Ficoll-Paque density-gradient centrifugation was used to isolate PBMCs, with at least 6 million per sample. Total RNA was extracted from PBMCs with Trizol reagent, with at least 6 micrograms obtained per sample. Naive CD45RAhigh/CD27high T cell percentages were measured by flow cytometry on a PBMC aliquot from every donor. This TCR was sampled from a woman aged 25 to 39 in good health. Sequenced: blood. The chain employs TRBV5-1 and TRBJ1-4, with the D gene uncertain. The CDR3 protein: CASVDEKLFF. The DNA sequence is given as TGCGCCAGCGTCGATGAAAAACTGTTTTTT.